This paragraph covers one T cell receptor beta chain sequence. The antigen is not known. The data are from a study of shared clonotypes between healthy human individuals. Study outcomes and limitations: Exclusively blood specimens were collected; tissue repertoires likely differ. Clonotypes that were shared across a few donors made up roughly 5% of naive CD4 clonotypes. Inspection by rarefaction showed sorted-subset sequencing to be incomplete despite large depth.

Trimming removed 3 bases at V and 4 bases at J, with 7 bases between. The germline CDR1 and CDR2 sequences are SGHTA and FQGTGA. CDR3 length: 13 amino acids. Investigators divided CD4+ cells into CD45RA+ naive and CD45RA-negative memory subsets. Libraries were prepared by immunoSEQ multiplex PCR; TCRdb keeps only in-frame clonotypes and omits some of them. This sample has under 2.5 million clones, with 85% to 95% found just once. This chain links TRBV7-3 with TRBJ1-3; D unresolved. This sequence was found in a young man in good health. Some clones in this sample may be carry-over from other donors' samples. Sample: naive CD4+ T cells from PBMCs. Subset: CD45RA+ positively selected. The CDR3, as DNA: TGTGCCAGCAGCTTGGACCGAGGAAACACCATATATTTT. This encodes CASSLDRGNTIYF. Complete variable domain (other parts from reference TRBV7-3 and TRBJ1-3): GAGVSQTPSNKVTEKGKYVELRCDPISGHTALYWYRQSLGQGPEFLIYFQGTGAADDSGLPNDRFFAVRPEGSVSTLKIQRTERGDSAVYLCASSLDRGNTIYFGEGSWLTVV.